Below are 4 T cell receptor beta chains sequenced from a single sample in a study of metastatic and nonmetastatic thyroid tumors. Patients underwent thyroid surgery, and none had received any treatment before it. TCRdb re-called the PCR reads with MiXCR. In the table there are around 45,000 clones, roughly 3.9% of which are singletons. Sample: blood. These receptors came from a female donor with papillary thyroid cancer or a benign thyroid nodule (not recorded which). Some clones in this sample may be carry-over from other donors' samples.

By share, this clone ranks as medium-sized. Other nucleotide sequences from this sample produce the same CDR3. The rearrangement uses TRBV6-1 and TRBJ1-1; D is ambiguous. The V and J ends lost 6 bases and 1 base respectively, with 6 bases between them. The germline gives CDR1 MNHNS, CDR2 SASEGT. The CDR3 is made up of 12 amino acids. This CDR3 is CASRPSNTEAFF. The CDR3 nucleotides read TGTGCCAGCAGGCCGTCGAACACTGAAGCTTTCTTT.

In its sample, this clone was seen a few times. It may be a read error: a sequence one base away is much more abundant. CDR3 region: CASSLAWGAPTYEQYF. The CDR3 nucleotides are TGTGCCAGCAGCTTAGCCTGGGGAGCGCCTACCTACGAGCAGTACTTC. The chain is built from TRBV7-2 and TRBJ2-7; maybe TRBD2 (5 bases). Germline V gene data show CDR1 as SGHTA and CDR2 as FQGNSA. Trimming pared 0 bases from V and 2 bases from J, leaving 14 bases between. This CDR3 has 16 amino acids.

In this sample, this clone turned up many times. V gene TRBV11-2 combines with J gene TRBJ1-1; unclear D gene. The CDR3 is 15 amino acids. Germline-derived CDR1 and CDR2 are SGHAT and FQNNGV. V was trimmed by 0 bases and J by 5 bases, leaving 13 bases between them. The CDR3 loop reads CASSLDQGLGTEAFF. In DNA form, the CDR3 reads TGTGCCAGCAGCTTAGATCAAGGGCTCGGGACTGAAGCTTTCTTT.

The chain has TRBV20-1 and TRBJ2-6; D perhaps matches TRBD1 (6 bases). Germline V lookup: CDR1 DFQATT, CDR2 SNEGSKA (reference sequence). The CDR3 has 18 amino acids. Trimming took 4 bases from V and 0 from J, leaving 19 bases between them. The CDR3 loop is CSATDPQGWDSGANVLTF. Written as DNA, the CDR3 is TGCAGTGCTACCGACCCACAGGGTTGGGACTCTGGGGCCAACGTCCTGACTTTC.